This is a list of T cell receptor beta chains from one sample in a study of EBV T-cell therapy then PD-1 blockade in nasopharyngeal carcinoma. TCRdb's copy holds only in-frame clones and misses some; the assay was immunoSEQ multiplex PCR. The data show about 14,000 clones, around 84% seen once. Their recognized antigens are unknown. The sequences come from CD8+ T cells from blood, collected around day 99 from a patient whose treatment included autologous EBV-specific T cells and nivolumab. These receptors all stem from a man in his forties with nasopharyngeal carcinoma. CDR3s include the opening cysteine and the closing phenylalanine or tryptophan. A D gene is named only where the DNA matches it firmly. Size tells how often a clone was seen (once, few, many) or the class of an expanded clone, and some rows leave it out.

d_call: NA
v_call: TRBV6-5
cdr3_length: 14
clone_size: once
j_call: TRBJ1-1
cdr3_nt: TGTGCCAGCAGTTACTCCCAGGGGCCCACTGAAGCTTTCTTT
cdr3_aa: CASSYSQGPTEAFF

d_call: TRBD2
v_call: TRBV3-1/TRBV3-2
cdr3_length: 17
clone_size: NA
j_call: TRBJ2-7
cdr3_nt: TGTGCCAGCAGCCTAAGTGTCCAGCGGGGGTGGACCTACGAGCAGTACTTC
cdr3_aa: CASSLSVQRGWTYEQYF

d_call: NA
v_call: TRBV9
cdr3_length: 14
clone_size: NA
j_call: TRBJ1-1
cdr3_nt: TGTGCCAGCAGCGCCGGTGGGACGCCCGATGAAGCTTTCTTT
cdr3_aa: CASSAGGTPDEAFF

d_call: NA
v_call: TRBV5-4
cdr3_length: 16
clone_size: NA
j_call: TRBJ2-3
cdr3_nt: TGTGCCAGCAGCTTGCGGGGGGTCAGGGGGACAGATACGCAGTATTTT
cdr3_aa: CASSLRGVRGTDTQYF

d_call: TRBD2
v_call: TRBV9
cdr3_length: 16
clone_size: once
j_call: TRBJ2-7
cdr3_nt: TGTGCCAGCAGCGTAGACGGGGGGGGACTCCCCTACGAGCAGTACTTC
cdr3_aa: CASSVDGGGLPYEQYF

d_call: NA
v_call: TRBV15
cdr3_length: 14
clone_size: NA
j_call: TRBJ2-1
cdr3_nt: TGTGCCACCAGCACCGGCCTCGACTACAATGAGCAGTTCTTC
cdr3_aa: CATSTGLDYNEQFF

d_call: NA
v_call: TRBV6-7
cdr3_length: 14
clone_size: NA
j_call: TRBJ2-1
cdr3_nt: TGTGCCAGCAATTCACCCGGCGGCTACAATGAGCAGTTCTTC
cdr3_aa: CASNSPGGYNEQFF

d_call: NA
v_call: TRBV5-8
cdr3_length: 13
clone_size: NA
j_call: TRBJ1-5
cdr3_nt: TGTGCCAGCAGCTTGAGGGACAATCAGCCCCAGCATTTT
cdr3_aa: CASSLRDNQPQHF

d_call: TRBD1
v_call: TRBV2
cdr3_length: 13
clone_size: NA
j_call: TRBJ1-4
cdr3_nt: TGTGCCAGCAGTCAGACCAACCCGGGACAGTTGTTTTTT
cdr3_aa: CASSQTNPGQLFF

d_call: NA
v_call: TRBV28
cdr3_length: 13
clone_size: NA
j_call: TRBJ2-6
cdr3_nt: TGTGCCAGCAGCCCTTCTGGGGCCAACGTCCTGACTTTC
cdr3_aa: CASSPSGANVLTF

d_call: TRBD1
v_call: TRBV11-1
cdr3_length: 15
clone_size: NA
j_call: TRBJ2-2
cdr3_nt: TGTGCCAGCAGCTCCACAGGGGCCCGGACCGGGGAGCTGTTTTTT
cdr3_aa: CASSSTGARTGELFF

d_call: NA
v_call: TRBV27
cdr3_length: 11
clone_size: NA
j_call: TRBJ2-3
cdr3_nt: TGTGCCAGCAGTTATGCAGATACGCAGTATTTT
cdr3_aa: CASSYADTQYF

d_call: NA
v_call: TRBV28
cdr3_length: 12
clone_size: NA
j_call: TRBJ2-3
cdr3_nt: TGTGCCAGCAGTCCCCGCAGGGATACGCAGTATTTT
cdr3_aa: CASSPRRDTQYF

d_call: NA
v_call: TRBV5-1
cdr3_length: 13
clone_size: NA
j_call: TRBJ2-6
cdr3_nt: TGCGCCAGCAAGCCCTCTGGGGCCAACGTCCTGACTTTC
cdr3_aa: CASKPSGANVLTF

d_call: NA
v_call: TRBV28
cdr3_length: 15
clone_size: once
j_call: TRBJ2-5
cdr3_nt: TGTGCCAGCAGCCTCGGGGCAGTCATCCAAGAGACCCAGTACTTC
cdr3_aa: CASSLGAVIQETQYF

d_call: NA
v_call: TRBV9
cdr3_length: 14
clone_size: NA
j_call: TRBJ2-1
cdr3_nt: TGTGCCAGCAGCACGTCCGGGACATACAATGAGCAGTTCTTC
cdr3_aa: CASSTSGTYNEQFF